This T cell receptor (beta chain) is from a study of metastatic and nonmetastatic thyroid tumors. Thyroid surgery was preceded by no treatment in any patient. This clone was detected a few times. TCRdb re-called the PCR reads via MiXCR. The table has approximately 26,000 clones, around 25% seen once. Germline V CDR1 and CDR2: SGHTA, FQGTGA. The V gene end was trimmed by 1 base and the J gene end by 4 bases; junction bases not matched to a gene: 4. The CDR3 is 15 amino acids. The source material was blood. The rearrangement links TRBV7-3 to TRBJ2-3; TRBD1 aligns across 8 bases. The receptor was derived from a female donor with papillary thyroid cancer or a benign thyroid nodule (not recorded which). Some clones in this sample may be carry-over from other donors' samples. The CDR3 region has the DNA TGTGCCAGCAGCTTAAGACAGGGGCTGGCAGATACGCAGTATTTT. It codes for CASSLRQGLADTQYF.